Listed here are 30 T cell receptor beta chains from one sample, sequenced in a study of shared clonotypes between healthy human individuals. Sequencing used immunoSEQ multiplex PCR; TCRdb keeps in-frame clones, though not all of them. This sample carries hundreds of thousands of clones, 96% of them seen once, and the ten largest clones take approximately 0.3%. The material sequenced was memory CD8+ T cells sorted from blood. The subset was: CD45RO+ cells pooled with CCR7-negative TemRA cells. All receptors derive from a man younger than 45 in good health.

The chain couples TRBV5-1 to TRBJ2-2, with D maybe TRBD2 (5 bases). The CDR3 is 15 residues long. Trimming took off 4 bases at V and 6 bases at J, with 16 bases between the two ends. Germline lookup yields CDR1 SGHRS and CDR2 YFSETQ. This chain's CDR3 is CASSLGIRGSGELFF. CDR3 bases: TGCGCCAGCAGCCTAGGGATTAGAGGGTCCGGGGAGCTGTTTTTT.

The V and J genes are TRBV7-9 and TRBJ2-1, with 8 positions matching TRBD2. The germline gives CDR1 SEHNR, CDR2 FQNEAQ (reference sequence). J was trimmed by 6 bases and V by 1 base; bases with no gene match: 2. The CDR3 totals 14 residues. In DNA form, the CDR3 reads TGTGCCAGCAGCTTAGTAGGGACTAGCAATGAGCAGTTCTTC. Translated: CASSLVGTSNEQFF.

This CDR3 reads CAISGTGGHEQYF. CDR3 nucleotide sequence: TGTGCCATCAGCGGGACAGGGGGCCACGAGCAGTACTTC. V gene TRBV10-3 combines with J gene TRBJ2-7; 12 bases line up with TRBD1. The J segment lost 5 bases and the V segment lost 6 bases, leaving 2 bases of the junction unmatched. This CDR3 is 13 amino acids long. CDR1 and CDR2 from the germline V gene are ENHRY and SYGVKD.

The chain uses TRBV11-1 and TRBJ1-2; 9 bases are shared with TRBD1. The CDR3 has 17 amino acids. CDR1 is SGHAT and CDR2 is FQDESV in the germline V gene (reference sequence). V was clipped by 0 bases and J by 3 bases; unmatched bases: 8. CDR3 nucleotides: TGTGCCAGCAGCTTAGCTTCGCGAGGACAGGGGCACTATGGCTACACCTTC. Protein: CASSLASRGQGHYGYTF. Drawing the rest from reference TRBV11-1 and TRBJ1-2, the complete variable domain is EAEVAQSPRYKITEKSQAVAFWCDPISGHATLYWYRQILGQGPELLVQFQDESVVDDSQLPKDRFSAERLKGVDSTLKIQPAELGDSAMYLCASSLASRGQGHYGYTFGSGTRLTVV.

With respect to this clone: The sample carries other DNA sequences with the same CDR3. CDR3 loop: CAWSRSYEQYF. In nucleotides, the CDR3 is TGTGCCTGGAGTCGCTCCTACGAGCAGTACTTC. The J gene is TRBJ2-7, the V gene TRBV30; no firm D call. CDR1 and CDR2 from the germline V gene are GTSNPN and SVGIG (reference sequence). The CDR3 extends over 11 amino acids. Trimming took off 2 bases at V and 0 bases at J, with 2 bases between the two ends.

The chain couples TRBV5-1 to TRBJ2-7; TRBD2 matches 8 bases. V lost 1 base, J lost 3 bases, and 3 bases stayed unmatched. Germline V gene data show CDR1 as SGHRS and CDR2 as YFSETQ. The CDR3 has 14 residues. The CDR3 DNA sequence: TGCGCCAGCAGCTTGCGGGAGGGCCGCTACGAGCAGTACTTC. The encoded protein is CASSLREGRYEQYF.

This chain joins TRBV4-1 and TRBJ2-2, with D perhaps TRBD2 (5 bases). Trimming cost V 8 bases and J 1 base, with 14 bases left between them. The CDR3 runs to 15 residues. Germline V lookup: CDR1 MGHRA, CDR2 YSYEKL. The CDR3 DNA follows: TGCGCCAGCTCGGGGTTCCCTAGGAACACCGGGGAGCTGTTTTTT. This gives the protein CASSGFPRNTGELFF.

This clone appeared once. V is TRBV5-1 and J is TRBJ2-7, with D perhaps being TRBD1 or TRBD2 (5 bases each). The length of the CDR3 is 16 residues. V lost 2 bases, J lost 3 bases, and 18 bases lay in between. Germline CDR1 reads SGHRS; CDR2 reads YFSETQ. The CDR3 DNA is TGCGCCAGCAGCTTCGTTGTCGGACGGGACGGCTACGAGCAGTACTTC. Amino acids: CASSFVVGRDGYEQYF.

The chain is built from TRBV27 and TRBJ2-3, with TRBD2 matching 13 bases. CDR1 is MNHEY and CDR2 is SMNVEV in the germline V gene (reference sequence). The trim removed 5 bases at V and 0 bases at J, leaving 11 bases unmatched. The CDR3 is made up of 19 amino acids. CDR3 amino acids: CASSSTSGRAWSSTDTQYF. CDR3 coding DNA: TGTGCCAGCAGTAGTACTAGCGGGAGGGCCTGGTCTAGCACAGATACGCAGTATTTT.

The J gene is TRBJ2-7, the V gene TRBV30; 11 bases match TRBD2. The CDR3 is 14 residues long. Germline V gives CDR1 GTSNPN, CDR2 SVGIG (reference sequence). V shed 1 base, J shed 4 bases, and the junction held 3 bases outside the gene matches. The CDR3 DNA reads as TGTGCCTGGAGTGGGACTAGCGGGCGGTACGAGCAGTACTTC. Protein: CAWSGTSGRYEQYF.

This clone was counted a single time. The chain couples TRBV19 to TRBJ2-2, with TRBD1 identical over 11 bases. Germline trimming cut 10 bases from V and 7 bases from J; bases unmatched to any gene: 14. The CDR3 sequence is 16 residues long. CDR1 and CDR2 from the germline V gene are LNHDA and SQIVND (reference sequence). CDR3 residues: CATTGLDRGRHGELFF. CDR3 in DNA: TGTGCCACCACCGGGTTGGACAGGGGGCGCCACGGGGAGCTGTTTTTT.

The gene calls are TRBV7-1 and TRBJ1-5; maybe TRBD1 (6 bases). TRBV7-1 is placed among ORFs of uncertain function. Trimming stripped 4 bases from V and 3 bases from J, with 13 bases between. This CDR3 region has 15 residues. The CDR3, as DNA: TGTGCCAGCAGCTTAGATGGGGGCTCCAATCAGCCCCAGCATTTT. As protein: CASSLDGGSNQPQHF.

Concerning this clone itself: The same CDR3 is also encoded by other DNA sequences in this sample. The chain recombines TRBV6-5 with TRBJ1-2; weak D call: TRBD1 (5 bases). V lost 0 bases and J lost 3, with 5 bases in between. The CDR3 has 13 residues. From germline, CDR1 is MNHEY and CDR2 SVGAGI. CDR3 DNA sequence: TGTGCCAGCAGTTACTCAGGGGACTATGGCTACACCTTC. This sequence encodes CASSYSGDYGYTF.

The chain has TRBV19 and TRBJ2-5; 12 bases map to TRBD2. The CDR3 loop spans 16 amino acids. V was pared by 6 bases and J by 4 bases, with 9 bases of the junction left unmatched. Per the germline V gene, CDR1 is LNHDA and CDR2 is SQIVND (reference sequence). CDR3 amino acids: CASRAGLAGTGETQYF. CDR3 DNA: TGTGCCAGTAGGGCGGGACTAGCGGGTACGGGAGAGACCCAGTACTTC.

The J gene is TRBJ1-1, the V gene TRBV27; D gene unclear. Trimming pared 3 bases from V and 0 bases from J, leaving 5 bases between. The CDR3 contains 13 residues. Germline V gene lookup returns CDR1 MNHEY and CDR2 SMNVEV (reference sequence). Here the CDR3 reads CASSFSLNTEAFF. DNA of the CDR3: TGTGCCAGCAGTTTCTCGCTGAACACTGAAGCTTTCTTT.

CDR3 DNA sequence: TGTGCCAGCAGCTTAAGCGGGACAGGTACAGATACGCAGTATTTT. Translated: CASSLSGTGTDTQYF. The chain employs TRBV7-2 and TRBJ2-3, with D perhaps matching TRBD1 (8 bases). V lost 2 bases to trimming and J lost 3 bases, with 12 bases between them. The CDR3 is made up of 15 amino acids. Germline CDR1 and CDR2: SGHTA and FQGNSA.

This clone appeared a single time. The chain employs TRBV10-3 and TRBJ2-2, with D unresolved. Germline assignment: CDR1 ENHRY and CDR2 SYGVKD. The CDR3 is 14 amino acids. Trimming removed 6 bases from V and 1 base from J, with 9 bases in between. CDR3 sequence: CAIRDPQNTGELFF. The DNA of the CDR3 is TGTGCCATCAGAGACCCTCAGAACACCGGGGAGCTGTTTTTT.

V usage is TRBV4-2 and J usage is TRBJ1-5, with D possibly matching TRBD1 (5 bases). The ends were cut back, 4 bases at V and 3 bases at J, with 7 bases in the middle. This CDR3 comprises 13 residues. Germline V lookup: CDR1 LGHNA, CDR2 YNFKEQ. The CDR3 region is CASSRGFNQPQHF. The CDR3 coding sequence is TGTGCCAGCAGCCGGGGGTTCAATCAGCCCCAGCATTTT.

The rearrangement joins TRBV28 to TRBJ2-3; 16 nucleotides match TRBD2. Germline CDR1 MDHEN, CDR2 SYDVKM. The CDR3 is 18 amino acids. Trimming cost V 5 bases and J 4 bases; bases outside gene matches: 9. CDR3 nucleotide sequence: TGTGCCAGCAGTCCATTCGGGACTAGCGGGAGGGTCTCAGATACGCAGTATTTT. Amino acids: CASSPFGTSGRVSDTQYF. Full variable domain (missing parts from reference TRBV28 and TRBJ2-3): DVKVTQSSRYLVKRTGEKVFLECVQDMDHENMFWYRQDPGLGLRLIYFSYDVKMKEKGDIPEGYSVSREKKERFSLILESASTNQTSMYLCASSPFGTSGRVSDTQYFGPGTRLTVL.

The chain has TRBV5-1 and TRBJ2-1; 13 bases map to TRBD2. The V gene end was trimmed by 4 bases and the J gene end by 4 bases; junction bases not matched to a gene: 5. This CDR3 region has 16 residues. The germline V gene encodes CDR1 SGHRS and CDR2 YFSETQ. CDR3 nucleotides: TGCGCCAGCAGCCGGACTAGCGGGAGCCTTTACAATGAGCAGTTCTTC. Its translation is CASSRTSGSLYNEQFF. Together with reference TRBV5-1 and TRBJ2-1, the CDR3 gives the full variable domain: KAGVTQTPRYLIKTRGQQVTLSCSPISGHRSVSWYQQTPGQGLQFLFEYFSETQRNKGNFPGRFSGRQFSNSRSEMNVSTLELGDSALYLCASSRTSGSLYNEQFFGPGTRLTVL.

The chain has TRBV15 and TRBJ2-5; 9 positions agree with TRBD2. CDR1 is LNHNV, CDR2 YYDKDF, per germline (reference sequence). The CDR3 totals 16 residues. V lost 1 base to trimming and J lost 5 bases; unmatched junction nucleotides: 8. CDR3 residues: CATSRGLAGLWETQYF. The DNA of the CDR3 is TGTGCCACCAGCAGAGGGCTAGCGGGATTGTGGGAGACCCAGTACTTC. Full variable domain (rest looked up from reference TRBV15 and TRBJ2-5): DAMVIQNPRYQVTQFGKPVTLSCSQTLNHNVMYWYQQKSSQAPKLLFHYYDKDFNNEADTPDNFQSRRPNTSFCFLDIRSPGLGDTAMYLCATSRGLAGLWETQYFGPGTRLLVL.

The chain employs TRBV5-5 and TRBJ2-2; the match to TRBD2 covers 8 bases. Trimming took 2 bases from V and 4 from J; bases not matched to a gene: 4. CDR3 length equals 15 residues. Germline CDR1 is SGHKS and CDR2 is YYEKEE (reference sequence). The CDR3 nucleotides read TGTGCCAGCAGCTTAGGACTAGCCCCCACCGGGGAGCTGTTTTTT. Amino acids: CASSLGLAPTGELFF.

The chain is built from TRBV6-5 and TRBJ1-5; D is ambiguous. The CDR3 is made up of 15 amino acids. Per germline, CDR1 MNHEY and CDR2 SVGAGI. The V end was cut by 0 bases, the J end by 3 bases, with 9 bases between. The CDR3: CASSYSGLINQPQHF. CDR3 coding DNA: TGTGCCAGCAGTTACTCCGGGCTAATCAATCAGCCCCAGCATTTT.

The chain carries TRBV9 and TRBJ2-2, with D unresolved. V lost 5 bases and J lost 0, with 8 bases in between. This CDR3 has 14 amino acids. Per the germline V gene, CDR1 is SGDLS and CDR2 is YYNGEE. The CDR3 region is CASRAVANTGELFF. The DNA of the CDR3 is TGTGCCAGCAGGGCAGTCGCGAACACCGGGGAGCTGTTTTTT.

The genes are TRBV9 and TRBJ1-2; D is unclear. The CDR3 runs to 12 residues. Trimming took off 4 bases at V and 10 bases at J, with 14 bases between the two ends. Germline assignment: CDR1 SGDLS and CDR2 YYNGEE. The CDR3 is CASSQVRDSYTF. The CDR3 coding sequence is TGTGCCAGCAGCCAAGTCCGGGATTCCTACACCTTC.

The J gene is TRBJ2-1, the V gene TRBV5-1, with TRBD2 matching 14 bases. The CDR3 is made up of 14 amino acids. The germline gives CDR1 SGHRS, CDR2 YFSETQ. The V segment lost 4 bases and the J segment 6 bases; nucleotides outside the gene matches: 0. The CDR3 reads CASSGTSGSNEQFF. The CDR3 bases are TGCGCCAGCAGCGGGACTAGCGGGAGCAATGAGCAGTTCTTC. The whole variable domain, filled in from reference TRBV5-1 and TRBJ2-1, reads KAGVTQTPRYLIKTRGQQVTLSCSPISGHRSVSWYQQTPGQGLQFLFEYFSETQRNKGNFPGRFSGRQFSNSRSEMNVSTLELGDSALYLCASSGTSGSNEQFFGPGTRLTVL.

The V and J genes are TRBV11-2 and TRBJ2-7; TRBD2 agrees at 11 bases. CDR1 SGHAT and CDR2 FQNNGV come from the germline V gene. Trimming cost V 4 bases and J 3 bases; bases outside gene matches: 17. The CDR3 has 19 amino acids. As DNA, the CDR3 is TGTGCCAGCAGCTATAGTGTTGTCCAACTAGCGGGAGAGGGCTACGAGCAGTACTTC. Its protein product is CASSYSVVQLAGEGYEQYF.

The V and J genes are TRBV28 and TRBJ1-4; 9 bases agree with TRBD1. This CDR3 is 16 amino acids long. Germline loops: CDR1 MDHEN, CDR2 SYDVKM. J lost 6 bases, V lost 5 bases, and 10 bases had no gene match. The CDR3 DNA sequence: TGTGCCAGCAGTCGATACCGGGACAGGGCCTATGAAAAACTGTTTTTT. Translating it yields CASSRYRDRAYEKLFF.

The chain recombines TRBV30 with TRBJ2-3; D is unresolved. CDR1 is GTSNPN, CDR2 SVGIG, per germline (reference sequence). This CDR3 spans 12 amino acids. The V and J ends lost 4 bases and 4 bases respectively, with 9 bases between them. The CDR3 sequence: CAWNRAADTQYF. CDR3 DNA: TGTGCCTGGAATAGGGCCGCAGATACGCAGTATTTT.

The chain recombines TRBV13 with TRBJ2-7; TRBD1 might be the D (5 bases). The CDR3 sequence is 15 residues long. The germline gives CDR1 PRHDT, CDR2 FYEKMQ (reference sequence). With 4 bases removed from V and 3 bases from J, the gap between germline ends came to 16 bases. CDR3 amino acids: CASSSREISSYEQYF. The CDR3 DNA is TGTGCCAGCAGCTCCAGGGAAATTAGCAGCTACGAGCAGTACTTC.